The sequence of this TCR beta chain was determined in a study of CD4 T cells in relation to SARS-CoV-2 and coronaviruses. CD4+ T cells from unexposed donors were obtained before the COVID-19 pandemic (2011-2018). The V gene lost 0 bases and the J gene lost 0 bases, with 9 bases spanning the gap. Per the germline V gene, CDR1 is LGHDT and CDR2 is YNNKEL (reference sequence). The CDR3 covers 16 residues. Libraries were prepared by immunoSEQ multiplex PCR; TCRdb keeps only in-frame clonotypes and omits some of them. The sample consists of roughly 57,000 clones, around 86% of them appearing once. The sequenced sample consisted of memory CD4+ T cells from PBMCs. The J gene is TRBJ1-3, the V gene TRBV3-1 (or the pseudogene TRBV3-2), with D perhaps TRBD1 (6 bases). This receptor was taken from a human donor in good health. The CDR3 here is CASSQEDRRSGNTIYF. CDR3 nucleotides: TGTGCCAGCAGCCAAGAGGACAGACGCTCTGGAAACACCATATATTTT.